Following are 22 T cell receptor beta chains from one sample sequenced in a study of Ad26.COV2.S vaccination and SARS-CoV-2 variants. As for treatment: around 19 received Ad26.COV2.S at low or high dose, single or two shots; 5 received placebo; per-sample allocation not given. Material that was analyzed had been drawn on day 63 after the first vaccine or placebo injection. Method: immunoSEQ multiplex PCR; TCRdb's copy keeps in-frame clones and lacks some. The sample contains approximately 350,000 clones, around four fifths of which appear only once. The sample here was peripheral blood, taken in a trial of Ad26.COV2.S vaccine versus placebo. The receptor set was obtained from a person aged 18-60 years who received the Ad26.COV2.S COVID-19 vaccine or a placebo.

The rearrangement uses TRBV2 and TRBJ2-1; D is perhaps TRBD1 (5 bases). Germline lookup yields CDR1 SNHLY and CDR2 FYNNEI. V lost 3 bases to trimming and J lost 8 bases, with 14 bases between them. The length of the CDR3 is 14 residues. DNA of the CDR3: TGTGCCAGCAGTGATACAAGAGTGGGGCATGAGCAGTTCTTC. This codes for CASSDTRVGHEQFF. The whole variable domain, remainder taken from reference TRBV2 and TRBJ2-1, is EPEVTQTPSHQVTQMGQEVILRCVPISNHLYFYWYRQILGQKVEFLVSFYNNEISEKSEIFDDQFSVERPDGSNFTLKIRSTKLEDSAMYFCASSDTRVGHEQFFGPGTRLTVL.

The J gene is TRBJ2-3, the V gene TRBV7-6, with D perhaps TRBD2 (6 bases). Trimming stripped 1 base from V and 7 bases from J, with 30 bases between. CDR3 size: 20 residues. Per germline, CDR1 SGHVS and CDR2 FNYEAQ. CDR3 region: CASSLDPREDSGTLPYTQYF. The CDR3, as DNA: TGTGCCAGCAGCTTAGATCCCCGAGAGGATAGCGGAACTTTGCCTTATACGCAGTATTTT.

The genes are TRBV4-3 and TRBJ1-2, with a possible D match to TRBD1 (6 bases). Germline V gene lookup returns CDR1 LGHNA and CDR2 YSLEER. With 4 bases removed from V and 1 base from J, the gap between germline ends came to 16 bases. This CDR3 is built from 16 residues. The CDR3 protein is CASSLQGGTNNYGYTF. The CDR3 bases are TGCGCCAGCAGCCTGCAAGGGGGGACAAATAACTATGGCTACACCTTC.

The chain employs TRBV5-1 and TRBJ2-3; 8 bases agree with TRBD2. V trimming: 8 bases; J trimming: 2 bases; junction bases outside the gene matches: 10. Germline CDR1 reads SGHRS; CDR2 reads YFSETQ. CDR3 size: 15 residues. The DNA of the CDR3 is TGCGCCAGTACTACACTAGCGGCTTCCACAGATACGCAGTATTTT. Encoded protein: CASTTLAASTDTQYF.

V usage is TRBV5-1 and J usage is TRBJ2-3; 10 bases are shared with TRBD2. The CDR3 is 15 amino acids. J gave up 2 bases and V 2 bases, and 2 bases lay outside the gene matches. Germline V gene data show CDR1 as SGHRS and CDR2 as YFSETQ. CDR3 DNA: TGCGCCAGCAGCTTCGGACTAGCGGTCACAGATACGCAGTATTTT. Encoded protein: CASSFGLAVTDTQYF.

The gene calls are TRBV6-1 and TRBJ1-2; no firm D call. Per the germline V gene, CDR1 is MNHNS and CDR2 is SASEGT. This CDR3 contains 13 residues. Trimming took off 2 bases at V and 3 bases at J, with 7 bases between the two ends. The CDR3: CASSENPDYGYTF. The CDR3 DNA reads as TGTGCCAGCAGTGAAAACCCAGACTATGGCTACACCTTC.

The chain links TRBV30 to TRBJ1-1; tentatively, D is TRBD1 (5 bases). Germline V CDR1 and CDR2: GTSNPN, SVGIG (reference sequence). Trimming cost V 2 bases and J 10 bases, with 11 bases left between them. CDR3 size: 11 residues. The CDR3 DNA follows: TGTGCCTGGAGTCAGGTGGGGGGAGCTTTCTTT. Residues: CAWSQVGGAFF.

This clone was counted between two and nine times. This chain links TRBV5-6 with TRBJ2-7; possibly TRBD1 for D (6 bases). The CDR3 sequence is 15 residues long. Germline V gene data show CDR1 as SGHDT and CDR2 as YYEEEE. V lost 0 bases and J 2 bases, leaving 12 bases between the germline ends. The CDR3 bases are TGTGCCAGCAGCTTGGCAGGGGCCTACCCCTACGAGCAGTACTTC. This sequence encodes CASSLAGAYPYEQYF.

The CDR3 DNA follows: TGTGCCAGCAGCATTTACGGGGACATTCAAGAGACCCAGTACTTC. It translates to CASSIYGDIQETQYF. This chain joins TRBV9 and TRBJ2-5; tentative D call: TRBD1 (6 bases). The CDR3 sequence is 15 residues long. The germline V gene encodes CDR1 SGDLS and CDR2 YYNGEE. Between the trimmed V and J ends, which lost 4 bases and 2 bases, there was a span of 15 bases.

This clone was counted between two and nine times. This sequence joins TRBV19 and TRBJ1-5; 11 bases are shared with TRBD1. Germline loops: CDR1 LNHDA, CDR2 SQIVND (reference sequence). The CDR3 consists of 16 residues. J lost 3 bases, V lost 7 bases, and 8 bases had no gene match. The CDR3 region has the DNA TGTGCCAGTATCCCCCGGGACAGGGGGGACAATCAGCCCCAGCATTTT. Its protein is CASIPRDRGDNQPQHF.

The genes are TRBV4-2 and TRBJ1-5; weak D call: TRBD1 (6 bases). Looked up from germline, CDR1 is LGHNA and CDR2 is YNFKEQ. The V end was cut by 1 base, the J end by 4 bases, with 14 bases between. This CDR3 is 16 amino acids long. Here the CDR3 reads CASSQVLDSLNQPQHF. In DNA form, the CDR3 reads TGTGCCAGCAGCCAAGTTTTGGACAGCCTTAATCAGCCCCAGCATTTT.

The chain is built from TRBV20-1 and TRBJ2-3, with 10 bases aligning to TRBD2. The CDR3 totals 16 residues. Germline CDR1 is DFQATT and CDR2 is SNEGSKA (reference sequence). V was pared by 3 bases and J by 2 bases, with 8 bases of the junction left unmatched. In nucleotides, the CDR3 is TGCAGTGCTAGTAAGCTAGCGGGGGCCCTCACAGATACGCAGTATTTT. Translating it yields CSASKLAGALTDTQYF.

This chain uses TRBV4-3 with TRBJ1-2; tentative D call: TRBD1 (5 bases). This CDR3 region has 15 residues. The V and J ends lost 0 bases and 8 bases respectively, with 16 bases between them. CDR1 LGHNA and CDR2 YSLEER come from the germline V gene. CDR3 DNA: TGCGCCAGCAGCCAAGACCCCGACAGTGCTGGGGGCTACACCTTC. Residues: CASSQDPDSAGGYTF.

The chain uses TRBV18 and TRBJ1-1; D gene ambiguous. This CDR3 is built from 12 residues. Germline V CDR1 and CDR2: KGHSH, LQKENI. The ends were cut back, 3 bases at V and 5 bases at J, with 7 bases in the middle. The CDR3 spells CASSPSRTEAFF. CDR3 coding DNA: TGTGCCAGCTCACCTTCGAGGACTGAAGCTTTCTTT.

The chain is built from TRBV5-4 and TRBJ2-7; D may be TRBD1 or TRBD2 (6 bases each). The CDR3 is 16 residues long. Between the trimmed V and J ends, which lost 3 bases and 2 bases, there was a span of 18 bases. Germline V gene data show CDR1 as SGHNT and CDR2 as YYREEE (reference sequence). CDR3 in amino acids: CASSSKSGAETYEQYF. CDR3 DNA: TGTGCCAGCAGCTCAAAGTCGGGGGCCGAGACCTACGAGCAGTACTTC.

The V gene is TRBV6-6, the J gene TRBJ1-2, with 7 nucleotides matching TRBD1. The germline V gene encodes CDR1 MNHNY and CDR2 SVGAGI (reference sequence). Trimming cost V 7 bases and J 8 bases; bases outside gene matches: 16. The CDR3 runs 15 residues. The CDR3: CASTSPTGRWGGYTF. CDR3 nucleotide sequence: TGTGCCAGCACCTCGCCGACAGGGCGCTGGGGGGGCTACACCTTC.

This sequence joins TRBV19 and TRBJ1-5; D not certain. Trimming stripped 1 base from V and 0 bases from J, with 10 bases between. The CDR3 has 16 amino acids. Germline CDR1 and CDR2: LNHDA and SQIVND (reference sequence). CDR3 nucleotide sequence: TGTGCCAGTAGTATAGTGGCCCTCGGTAGCAATCAGCCCCAGCATTTT. This sequence encodes CASSIVALGSNQPQHF. Full variable domain (rest looked up from reference TRBV19 and TRBJ1-5): DGGITQSPKYLFRKEGQNVTLSCEQNLNHDAMYWYRQDPGQGLRLIYYSQIVNDFQKGDIAEGYSVSREKKESFPLTVTSAQKNPTAFYLCASSIVALGSNQPQHFGDGTRLSIL.

The V call is TRBV25-1, the J call TRBJ1-1; D is unresolved. V lost 4 bases, J lost 1 base, and 10 bases lay in between. CDR3 length equals 14 residues. CDR1 and CDR2 from the germline V gene are MGHDK and SYGVNS. As DNA, the CDR3 is TGTGCCAGCAGTGTGGGCCAGGAGAACACTGAAGCTTTCTTT. Protein product: CASSVGQENTEAFF.

The J gene is TRBJ2-7, the V gene TRBV30; 8 nucleotides align to TRBD2. J gave up 2 bases and V 7 bases, and 7 bases lay outside the gene matches. CDR1 and CDR2 from the germline V gene are GTSNPN and SVGIG (reference sequence). The CDR3 consists of 13 residues. The CDR3 loop reads CASGTSGPYEQYF. CDR3 DNA: TGTGCCTCGGGGACTAGTGGTCCCTACGAGCAGTACTTC.

This clone has only a few counts. V is TRBV19 and J is TRBJ1-5; possibly TRBD1 for D (6 bases). Germline CDR1 is LNHDA and CDR2 is SQIVND (reference sequence). V was cut by 5 bases and J by 2 bases, with 10 bases left in between. The CDR3 covers 14 residues. The CDR3 coding sequence is TGTGCCAGTAGTCCACAGGGCGGCAATCAGCCCCAGCATTTT. Its protein product is CASSPQGGNQPQHF. The complete variable domain, with remaining parts taken from reference TRBV19 and TRBJ1-5, reads DGGITQSPKYLFRKEGQNVTLSCEQNLNHDAMYWYRQDPGQGLRLIYYSQIVNDFQKGDIAEGYSVSREKKESFPLTVTSAQKNPTAFYLCASSPQGGNQPQHFGDGTRLSIL.

The V call is TRBV5-1, the J call TRBJ1-3, with D unresolved. CDR1 is SGHRS and CDR2 is YFSETQ in the germline V gene. Trimming took 4 bases from V and 0 from J, leaving 5 bases between them. This CDR3 is 13 amino acids long. The DNA for the CDR3 is TGCGCCAGCAGCCTGACCTCTGGAAACACCATATATTTT. Its protein is CASSLTSGNTIYF.

Remarks on this clone: This specimen includes other DNA sequences encoding the same CDR3. This sequence joins TRBV12-3 or TRBV12-4 and TRBJ1-5; D remains ambiguous. The ends were cut back, 2 bases at V and 6 bases at J, with 5 bases in the middle. CDR3 length: 12 residues. In nucleotides, the CDR3 is TGTGCCAGCAGTTTAAGTGGTCAGCCCCAGCATTTT. This translates into CASSLSGQPQHF.